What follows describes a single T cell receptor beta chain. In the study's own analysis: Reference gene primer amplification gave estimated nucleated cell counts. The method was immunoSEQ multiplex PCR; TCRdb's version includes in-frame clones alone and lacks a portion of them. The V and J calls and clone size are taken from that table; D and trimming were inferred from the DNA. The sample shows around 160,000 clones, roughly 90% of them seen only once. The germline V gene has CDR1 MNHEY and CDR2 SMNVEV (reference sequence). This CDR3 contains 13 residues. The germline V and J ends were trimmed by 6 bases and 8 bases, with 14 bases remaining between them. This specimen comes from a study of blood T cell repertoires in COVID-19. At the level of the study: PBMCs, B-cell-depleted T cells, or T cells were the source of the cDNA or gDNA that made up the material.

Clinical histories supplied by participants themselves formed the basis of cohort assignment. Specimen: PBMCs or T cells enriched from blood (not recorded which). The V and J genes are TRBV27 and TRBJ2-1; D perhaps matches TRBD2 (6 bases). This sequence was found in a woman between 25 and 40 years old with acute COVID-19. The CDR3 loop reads CASRLPWGDEQFF. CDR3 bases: TGTGCCAGCAGACTACCCTGGGGGGATGAGCAGTTCTTC.